Listed below are T cell receptor beta chains from one sample, sequenced in a study of tumor-infiltrating lymphocytes in primary liver carcinoma. TCRdb re-analysed the multiplex PCR reads in MiXCR, keeping a single row per CDR3 protein. Here the sample spans fewer than 250,000 distinct CDR3 sequences, about 82% being singletons. Specimen: tumor tissue from primary liver carcinoma. The origin of the receptors is a man aged 40-49 years with primary liver carcinoma and hepatitis B virus infection. The CDR3 runs from the conserved cysteine through the conserved F or W. The order of the fields is J gene, D gene, V gene, clone size, CDR3 protein, CDR3 DNA. The D gene is left open where the match is weak. Only some rows state a clone size, as once, few, many or a class for expanded clones.

j_gene: TRBJ2-2; d_gene: NA; v_gene: TRBV4-2; abundance: NA; CDR3aa: CASSQDPSKNAGELFF; CDR3nt: TGTGCCAGCAGCCAAGATCCTAGCAAGAACGCCGGGGAGCTGTTTTTT
j_gene: TRBJ2-1; d_gene: NA; v_gene: TRBV5-1; abundance: NA; CDR3aa: CTSSTLRDNEQFF; CDR3nt: TGCACCAGCAGCACATTACGGGACAATGAGCAGTTCTTC
j_gene: TRBJ2-1; d_gene: TRBD2; v_gene: TRBV11-1; abundance: once; CDR3aa: CATSPIAGAYYIEQFF; CDR3nt: TGTGCCACCAGCCCCATAGCGGGAGCGTATTACATTGAGCAATTCTTC
j_gene: TRBJ1-3; d_gene: TRBD1; v_gene: TRBV5-4; abundance: NA; CDR3aa: CTSSLGTVNSGNTIYF; CDR3nt: TGTACCAGCAGCTTGGGGACAGTTAACTCTGGAAACACCATATACTTT
j_gene: TRBJ2-3; d_gene: NA; v_gene: TRBV11-2; abundance: NA; CDR3aa: CARNLDPGETSTDTQYF; CDR3nt: TGTGCCAGGAATTTAGATCCGGGGGAGACTAGCACAGATACGCAGTATTTT
j_gene: TRBJ1-3; d_gene: TRBD1; v_gene: TRBV7-8; abundance: once; CDR3aa: CASRPDRVGGNTMYF; CDR3nt: TGTGCCAGCAGGCCCGACAGGGTCGGTGGAAACACCATGTATTTT
j_gene: TRBJ2-7; d_gene: NA; v_gene: TRBV2; abundance: NA; CDR3aa: CASVGGVSYEQYF; CDR3nt: TGTGCCAGCGTTGGAGGCGTCTCCTACGAGCAGTACTTC
j_gene: TRBJ1-5; d_gene: NA; v_gene: TRBV12-3/TRBV12-4; abundance: NA; CDR3aa: CATARGGNQSQHF; CDR3nt: TGCGCCACCGCACGGGGGGGAAATCAGTCCCAGCATTTT
j_gene: TRBJ2-3; d_gene: NA; v_gene: TRBV29-1; abundance: NA; CDR3aa: CSVEGGAGITDTHYF; CDR3nt: TGCAGCGTTGAGGGCGGGGCTGGCATAACAGATACGCATTATTTT
j_gene: TRBJ2-6; d_gene: NA; v_gene: TRBV4-2; abundance: NA; CDR3aa: CASSQDHRGSSGANLLTF; CDR3nt: TGTGCCAGCAGCCAAGATCATCGGGGGAGCTCTGGGGCCAATCTCCTGACTTTC
j_gene: TRBJ2-4; d_gene: TRBD1; v_gene: TRBV28; abundance: NA; CDR3aa: CARSGTGLGENIQYF; CDR3nt: TGTGCCAGGAGCGGGACAGGGCTGGGAGAAAACATTCAGTACTTC
j_gene: TRBJ2-4; d_gene: TRBD2; v_gene: TRBV11-1; abundance: NA; CDR3aa: CASRFPGTSVTNNIQYF; CDR3nt: TGTGCCAGCAGATTTCCCGGGACTAGCGTCACCAATAACATTCAGTACTTC
j_gene: TRBJ1-1; d_gene: NA; v_gene: TRBV5-1; abundance: NA; CDR3aa: CASSLERQLNTETFF; CDR3nt: TGCGCCAGCAGCTTGGAACGCCAACTGAACACTGAAACTTTCTTT
j_gene: TRBJ2-5; d_gene: NA; v_gene: TRBV6-1; abundance: NA; CDR3aa: CASSGRAQSETQCF; CDR3nt: TGTGCCAGCAGTGGACGGGCGCAGTCAGAGACCCAGTGCTTC
j_gene: TRBJ2-3; d_gene: NA; v_gene: TRBV14; abundance: NA; CDR3aa: CVSSQGYTDTQYF; CDR3nt: TGTGTCAGCAGCCAAGGATATACAGATACGCAGTATTTT
j_gene: TRBJ1-1; d_gene: NA; v_gene: TRBV6-5; abundance: NA; CDR3aa: CNSSYSVGVMSTEAFF; CDR3nt: TGTAACAGCAGTTACTCGGTCGGGGTAATGAGCACTGAAGCTTTCTTT
j_gene: TRBJ2-2; d_gene: NA; v_gene: TRBV11-3; abundance: NA; CDR3aa: CANSLSPRGDPELFF; CDR3nt: TGTGCCAACAGCTTGTCACCCAGGGGCGATCCGGAGCTGTTTTTT
j_gene: TRBJ2-5; d_gene: NA; v_gene: TRBV29-1; abundance: NA; CDR3aa: CSATWDMQETQYF; CDR3nt: TGCAGCGCTACGTGGGACATGCAAGAGACACAGTACTTC
j_gene: TRBJ2-5; d_gene: NA; v_gene: TRBV5-6; abundance: NA; CDR3aa: CASGLLARGRETQYF; CDR3nt: TGTGCCAGCGGCTTGTTAGCAAGGGGCCGGGAGACCCAGTACTTC
j_gene: TRBJ2-3; d_gene: NA; v_gene: TRBV6-1; abundance: NA; CDR3aa: CANSERRGLRTDKQYF; CDR3nt: TGTGCCAACAGTGAAAGGCGGGGACTTCGCACCGATAAGCAGTATTTT
j_gene: TRBJ2-7; d_gene: TRBD2; v_gene: TRBV6-2/TRBV6-3; abundance: NA; CDR3aa: CASSYLTSAYKQYF; CDR3nt: TGTGCCAGCAGTTACTTGACTAGCGCCTACAAGCAGTACTTC
j_gene: TRBJ1-1; d_gene: NA; v_gene: TRBV29-1; abundance: NA; CDR3aa: CSALGGWAMNTETYF; CDR3nt: TGCAGCGCATTGGGGGGGTGGGCTATGAACACTGAAACTTACTTT
j_gene: TRBJ1-2; d_gene: NA; v_gene: TRBV28; abundance: once; CDR3aa: CAFSPSGYYGYTF; CDR3nt: TGTGCCTTCAGTCCCTCAGGATACTATGGCTACACCTTC
j_gene: TRBJ2-3; d_gene: NA; v_gene: TRBV14; abundance: NA; CDR3aa: CTISRGYTDTQYF; CDR3nt: TGTACCATTAGCCGAGGATACACAGATACGCAGTATTTT
j_gene: TRBJ2-5; d_gene: NA; v_gene: TRBV9; abundance: NA; CDR3aa: CASSIDSARGETQYF; CDR3nt: TGTGCCAGCAGCATAGATAGCGCCAGGGGAGAGACCCAGTACTTC
j_gene: TRBJ1-1; d_gene: NA; v_gene: TRBV4-2; abundance: NA; CDR3aa: CASSQDRGASESFF; CDR3nt: TGTGCCAGCAGCCAAGATCGAGGGGCATCGGAATCTTTCTTT
j_gene: TRBJ1-5; d_gene: NA; v_gene: TRBV5-5; abundance: NA; CDR3aa: CARSLVGYNQPQHF; CDR3nt: TGTGCCAGAAGCTTGGTGGGGTACAATCAGCCCCAGCATTTT
j_gene: TRBJ2-1; d_gene: NA; v_gene: TRBV11-3; abundance: NA; CDR3aa: CASRLGVSGHPHNEQFF; CDR3nt: TGTGCCAGCCGCTTAGGCGTATCGGGACACCCCCACAATGAGCAGTTCTTC
j_gene: TRBJ1-6; d_gene: NA; v_gene: TRBV6-6; abundance: NA; CDR3aa: CVSSSAGISPLHF; CDR3nt: TGTGTCAGTAGTTCAGCAGGGATTTCACCCCTCCACTTT
j_gene: TRBJ2-3; d_gene: NA; v_gene: TRBV5-6; abundance: NA; CDR3aa: CASSLTASRRSDTHYF; CDR3nt: TGTGCCAGCAGCTTGACGGCTAGCAGGAGATCAGATACGCACTATTTT
j_gene: TRBJ2-1; d_gene: TRBD2; v_gene: TRBV29-1; abundance: NA; CDR3aa: CSVVWLAGYKEPFF; CDR3nt: TGCAGCGTTGTCTGGCTAGCGGGGTACAAAGAGCCGTTCTTC
j_gene: TRBJ2-1; d_gene: TRBD1; v_gene: TRBV24-1; abundance: many; CDR3aa: CATKDPGGADVEFF; CDR3nt: TGTGCCACTAAAGACCCAGGGGGCGCCGATGTTGAGTTCTTC
j_gene: TRBJ2-1; d_gene: NA; v_gene: TRBV6-1; abundance: NA; CDR3aa: CASSEVAHNERFF; CDR3nt: TGTGCCAGCAGTGAAGTAGCTCACAATGAGCGGTTCTTC
j_gene: TRBJ2-7; d_gene: NA; v_gene: TRBV6-2/TRBV6-3; abundance: once; CDR3aa: CASNYELPYEQYF; CDR3nt: TGTGCCAGCAATTATGAGCTACCCTACGAGCAGTACTTC
j_gene: TRBJ1-5; d_gene: NA; v_gene: TRBV29-1; abundance: NA; CDR3aa: CCSGASTDTQHF; CDR3nt: TGCTGCTCCGGCGCTAGCACAGATACGCAGCATTTT
j_gene: TRBJ2-7; d_gene: TRBD1; v_gene: TRBV6-2/TRBV6-3; abundance: NA; CDR3aa: CGSSYSTQGNSYEQYF; CDR3nt: TGTGGCAGCAGTTACTCGACACAGGGGAATAGCTACGAGCAGTACTTC
j_gene: TRBJ2-1; d_gene: NA; v_gene: TRBV4-3; abundance: NA; CDR3aa: CASSQDLRRAYHNEQLF; CDR3nt: TGCGCCAGCAGCCAAGATCTGCGGAGGGCGTACCACAATGAGCAGTTATTC
j_gene: TRBJ2-2; d_gene: NA; v_gene: TRBV29-1; abundance: NA; CDR3aa: CSVDVLDSQVTWELLF; CDR3nt: TGCAGCGTTGATGTACTGGACTCTCAGGTCACCTGGGAGCTACTTTTT
j_gene: TRBJ1-1; d_gene: NA; v_gene: TRBV19; abundance: many; CDR3aa: CASSITGDTEAFF; CDR3nt: TGTGCCAGTAGTATTACTGGTGACACTGAAGCTTTCTTT
j_gene: TRBJ2-7; d_gene: NA; v_gene: TRBV6-1; abundance: NA; CDR3aa: CASSEARVSYEHFF; CDR3nt: TGTGCCAGCAGTGAAGCGCGGGTTTCCTACGAGCACTTCTTC
j_gene: TRBJ2-3; d_gene: NA; v_gene: TRBV4-1; abundance: NA; CDR3aa: CACSQDPSGRDTQYF; CDR3nt: TGTGCCTGCAGCCAAGATCCGAGTGGAAGGGATACACAGTATTTT
j_gene: TRBJ2-5; d_gene: TRBD2; v_gene: TRBV11-1; abundance: NA; CDR3aa: CASTLMGLAGETEYF; CDR3nt: TGTGCCAGCACCCTCATGGGATTAGCGGGAGAGACCGAGTACTTC
j_gene: TRBJ1-1; d_gene: TRBD1; v_gene: TRBV7-8; abundance: NA; CDR3aa: CASNLGGIFETFF; CDR3nt: TGTGCCAGCAACTTAGGGGGCATATTTGAAACTTTCTTT
j_gene: TRBJ1-1; d_gene: NA; v_gene: TRBV7-9; abundance: once; CDR3aa: CVSSLRTEMNIEAFF; CDR3nt: TGTGTCAGCAGCCTTCGGACAGAAATGAACATTGAAGCTTTCTTT
j_gene: TRBJ2-1; d_gene: NA; v_gene: TRBV12-3/TRBV12-4; abundance: NA; CDR3aa: CASSLVVGVGNEQSF; CDR3nt: NA
j_gene: TRBJ2-3; d_gene: NA; v_gene: TRBV29-1; abundance: NA; CDR3aa: CSVGGGTDMQYF; CDR3nt: TGCAGCGTGGGAGGAGGCACGGATATGCAGTATTTT
j_gene: TRBJ2-1; d_gene: TRBD1; v_gene: TRBV29-1; abundance: NA; CDR3aa: CCVFRETGAVQGQFF; CDR3nt: TGCTGCGTTTTCCGTGAGACAGGGGCTGTACAGGGGCAGTTCTTC
j_gene: TRBJ2-5; d_gene: NA; v_gene: TRBV11-2; abundance: medium-sized; CDR3aa: CASSLTSNQETQYF; CDR3nt: TGTGCCAGCAGCCTGACGAGTAACCAAGAGACCCAGTACTTC
j_gene: TRBJ2-5; d_gene: TRBD1; v_gene: TRBV7-8; abundance: NA; CDR3aa: CDSSITGGRETQYF; CDR3nt: TGTGACAGTAGCATCACAGGGGGCAGAGAGACCCAGTACTTC